The present TCR beta chain was sequenced within a study of response to subunit inactivated influenza vaccine. Each CDR3 protein is one row after TCRdb ran MiXCR on the RT-PCR reads. This sample has 400,000 to 550,000 distinct CDR3 sequences, with about 25% found just once. This clonotype has more than one count but fewer than ten. After removal of 5 bases from V and 5 bases from J, the junction contained 4 bases not matched to a gene. The germline gives CDR1 DFQATT, CDR2 SNEGSKA (reference sequence). This CDR3 is 12 amino acids long. The starting material was CD4+ T cells sorted from PBMCs, obtained approximately 5 days after vaccination. This TCR was recovered from a man between 50 and 59 years old who received an inactivated influenza vaccine. This chain uses TRBV20-1 with TRBJ2-3; 7 positions agree with TRBD1. The CDR3 here is CSAPTGVDTQYF. The CDR3 DNA is TGCAGTGCTCCAACAGGGGTAGATACGCAGTATTTT.